This TCR beta chain is drawn from a study of Graves' ophthalmopathy and Graves' hyperthyroidism. The sample holds many counts of this clonotype. RNA transcripts were the template, and TCR beta CDR3 regions were amplified from them. HTBI primers were employed in first-round RT-PCR, then a second-round multiplex PCR followed. TCRdb redid the calling of the multiplex PCR reads with MiXCR, one entry per CDR3 protein. The repertoire has around 1,000,000 distinct CDR3 sequences, about 40% of them found once; the top ten carry approximately 12%. Sequences were obtained from peripheral blood or thyroid tissue (not recorded which). The clonotype comes from an adult man with Graves' hyperthyroidism.

CDR3 nucleotide sequence: TGTGCCAGCAGTTGGACAGGGATGAACACTGAAGCTTTCTTT. Its translation: CASSWTGMNTEAFF. The chain carries TRBV12-3 or TRBV12-4 and TRBJ1-1; 8 nucleotides match TRBD1. The length of the CDR3 is 14 residues. Trimming took 4 bases from V and 0 from J; bases not matched to a gene: 1.